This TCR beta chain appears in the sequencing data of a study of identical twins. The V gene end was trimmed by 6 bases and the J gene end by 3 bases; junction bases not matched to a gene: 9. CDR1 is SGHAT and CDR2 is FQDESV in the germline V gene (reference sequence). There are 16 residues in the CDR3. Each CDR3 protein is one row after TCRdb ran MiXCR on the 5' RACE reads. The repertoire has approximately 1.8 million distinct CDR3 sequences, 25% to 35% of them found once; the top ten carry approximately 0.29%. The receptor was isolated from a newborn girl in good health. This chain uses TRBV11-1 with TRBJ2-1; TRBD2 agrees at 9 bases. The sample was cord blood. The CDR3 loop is CASSQPSGEVYNEQFF. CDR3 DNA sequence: TGTGCCAGCAGTCAACCTAGCGGGGAAGTCTACAATGAGCAGTTCTTC.